This T cell receptor (beta chain) was retrieved from a study of blood T cell repertoires in COVID-19. Overall study context: Samples taken during acute and convalescent COVID-19 were collected in the United States, Italy and Spain.

Clones were sequenced by immunoSEQ multiplex PCR, and TCRdb holds only the in-frame ones, with some missing. The table has 300,000 or so clones, roughly 84% seen once; the top ten hold under 1.3%. The germline gives CDR1 LGHDT, CDR2 YNNKEL (reference sequence). J lost 3 bases, V lost 0 bases, and 17 bases had no gene match. CDR3 size: 20 residues. The sequence came from a woman younger than 45 who had recovered from COVID-19. The chain couples TRBV3-1 (or the pseudogene TRBV3-2) to TRBJ2-3; TRBD1 matches at 8 bases. What was sequenced was PBMCs or T cells enriched from blood (not recorded which). The CDR3, as DNA: TGTGCCAGCAGCCAAGATCGGCTTGGGGCAGGGGGCTTCCCGACAGATACGCAGTATTTT. Protein sequence: CASSQDRLGAGGFPTDTQYF.